A selection of T cell receptor beta chains follows, all from one sample in a study of blood T cell repertoires in COVID-19. This table comes from immunoSEQ multiplex PCR, and its TCRdb copy is limited to in-frame clones, with some not included. Of about 360,000 clones listed, around 87% are singletons. The sequenced material came from peripheral blood. Source of these receptors: a human donor in a cohort sampled during active COVID-19. Both conserved end residues are part of each CDR3. D genes are given only for firm matches. Clone size is shown for a subset of rows, as once, few, many or a class of expanded clone.

>TRBJ2-7|.|TRBV19|TRBD2
TGTGCCAGTAGTGCGGCGGGGGGTGAGCAGTACTTC
CASSAAGGEQYF
>TRBJ2-7|.|TRBV11-2|.
TGTGCCAGCACCAAAGACAGTGTCTCCTACGAGCAGTACTTC
CASTKDSVSYEQYF
>TRBJ2-1|.|TRBV7-9|.
TGTGCCAGCAGCCCTGGGCAGGGGGGTGCCGTCTCCTACAATGAGCAGTTCTTC
CASSPGQGGAVSYNEQFF
>TRBJ1-2|.|TRBV4-1|TRBD1
TGCGCCAGCAGCCAGCCCGGGGGGGACAGCTTCTATGGCTACACCTTC
CASSQPGGDSFYGYTF
>TRBJ2-2|.|TRBV18|TRBD2
TGTGCCAGCTCACCATATTCTAGCGGGAGCACCGGGGAGCTGTTTTTT
CASSPYSSGSTGELFF
>TRBJ1-4|.|TRBV4-2|.
TGTGCCAGCAGCCAAGAGGCTAGGGAAAAACTGTTTTTT
CASSQEAREKLFF
>TRBJ2-1|.|TRBV7-3|TRBD2
TGTGCCAGCAGCCCCCTCGGGGAGCGGGGGGTTCCCTACAATGAGCAGTTCTTC
CASSPLGERGVPYNEQFF
>TRBJ2-7|.|TRBV7-8|TRBD1
TGTGCCAGCAGCACAGGGACAGTGCCTATCTCCTACGAGCAGTACTTC
CASSTGTVPISYEQYF
>TRBJ1-6|.|TRBV7-9|TRBD1
TGTGCCAGCAGCCTAGTAGGGGGCCGATATAATTCACCCCTCCACTTT
CASSLVGGRYNSPLHF
>TRBJ1-6|.|TRBV10-3|TRBD1
TGTGCCATCAGTGAGAACGGACAGGGGTCACCCCTCCACTTT
CAISENGQGSPLHF
>TRBJ1-2|.|TRBV25-1|.
TGTGCCAGCAGTGAGGCTTTCGACTGGAATGGCTACACCTTC
CASSEAFDWNGYTF
>TRBJ1-4|.|TRBV11-2|TRBD1
TGTGCCAGCAGCTTAGATGGCGGACAGGGGAATGAAAAACTGTTTTTT
CASSLDGGQGNEKLFF
>TRBJ1-1|.|TRBV18|.
TGTGCCAGCTCACCGCCGTTCCGGGACACTGAAGCTTTCTTT
CASSPPFRDTEAFF
>TRBJ2-5|.|TRBV30|.
TGTGCCTGGAGCCCCGGAGCCGCCCAAGAGACCCAGTACTTC
CAWSPGAAQETQYF
>TRBJ1-2|.|TRBV11-2|.
TGTGCCAGCAGCTTAGAGAGGACAGTGGGCTATGGCTACACCTTC
CASSLERTVGYGYTF
>TRBJ2-3|.|TRBV20-1|TRBD2
TGCAGTGCTAGTCAGGCGGGAGGGTCGGGAGATACGCAGTATTTT
CSASQAGGSGDTQYF
>TRBJ1-4|few|TRBV5-6|TRBD1
TGTGCCAGCAGCCTGTATTCGGGACAGGATAGTGAAAAACTGTTTTTT
CASSLYSGQDSEKLFF
>TRBJ2-3|.|TRBV6-4|.
TGTGCCAGCAGTGACCCAAGGGGGTACCGTGGCCAAGATACGCAGTATTTT
CASSDPRGYRGQDTQYF
>TRBJ2-5|.|TRBV15|.
TGTGCCACCGTGGCAGGGGTTACGACCGAAGAGACCCAGTACTTC
CATVAGVTTEETQYF
>TRBJ2-7|.|TRBV7-2|TRBD2
TGTGCCAGCAGCAGAGAGTCCCTAGCGGGGGTCCACGAGCAGTACTTC
CASSRESLAGVHEQYF
>TRBJ2-7|.|TRBV5-4|TRBD2
TGTGCCAGCAGCCTCGGACTAGCGGGAGTTTGGACTGGCGAGCAGTACTTC
CASSLGLAGVWTGEQYF
>TRBJ2-3|.|TRBV30|TRBD2
TGTGCCTGGAGTCCCCCCCCACTAGCGAATGGCACAGATACGCAGTATTTT
CAWSPPPLANGTDTQYF
>TRBJ2-7|many|TRBV12-3/TRBV12-4|.
TGTGCCAGCAGTACCTCGAGGTTCTACGAGCAGTACTTC
CASSTSRFYEQYF
>TRBJ1-2|.|TRBV2|.
TGTGCCAGCAGTGAGATATTAGGAGCCGGCTACACCTTC
CASSEILGAGYTF
>TRBJ2-7|.|TRBV11-2|TRBD2
TGTGCCAGCAGCTTCACTCCTAGCGGGGGGCGGGGGAACGAGCAGTACTTC
CASSFTPSGGRGNEQYF
>TRBJ1-5|.|TRBV28|.
TGTGCCAGCAGTTTCTCGGGTGCCAGCAATCAGCCCCAGCATTTT
CASSFSGASNQPQHF
>TRBJ2-1|.|TRBV9|TRBD1
TGTGCCAGCAGCCCACGGACAGGGGGCAATAATGAGCAGTTCTTC
CASSPRTGGNNEQFF
>TRBJ2-3|.|TRBV5-8|TRBD1
TGTGCCAGCAGCTGGGGGACAGCCAGCACAGATACGCAGTATTTT
CASSWGTASTDTQYF
>TRBJ1-1|many|TRBV6-5|.
TGTGCCAGCAGTCCCATTACAGCCGGGAACACTGAAGCTTTCTTT
CASSPITAGNTEAFF
>TRBJ2-5|.|TRBV19|.
TGTGCCAGTAGTATCGGCCAAGAGACCCAGTACTTC
CASSIGQETQYF